This is a list of T cell receptor beta chains from one sample in a study of identical twins. Each CDR3 protein gets one entry after TCRdb re-called the 5' RACE reads with MiXCR. The sample has some 590,000 distinct CDR3 sequences; approximately 10% are singletons. These same data were also listed under a study on yellow fever vaccine responses in identical twins.

The specimen was PBMCs. These receptor sequences come from a woman aged 18-29 years in good health. Each CDR3 is given with its conserved first and last residue. The D gene is left open where the match is weak. Only part of the rows carry a size: once, few, many, or a class if the clone is expanded.

size	length	V	D	J	CDR3
few	15	TRBV18	NA	TRBJ1-3	CASSPEIKPRNTIYF
many	14	TRBV27	TRBD2	TRBJ2-7	CASTLTSGRYEQYF
NA	18	TRBV11-1	TRBD2	TRBJ2-1	CASSRDFGGISSYNEQFF
NA	14	TRBV6-1	NA	TRBJ2-5	CASNLGGLQETQYF
few	15	TRBV4-2	NA	TRBJ1-4	CASSQEAATNEKLFF
many	15	TRBV7-2	TRBD1	TRBJ2-1	CASSIGDRVYNEQFF
NA	14	TRBV6-1	NA	TRBJ1-2	CASSAQGANYGYTF
many	20	TRBV4-2	TRBD2	TRBJ2-3	CASSQEVLAGGLGGTDTQYF
few	12	TRBV19	TRBD1	TRBJ1-1	CAVTGDRTEACF
few	17	TRBV2	TRBD2	TRBJ2-7	CASSLTSGRSSSYEQYF
many	15	TRBV28	TRBD2	TRBJ2-1	CASTSSGRRRNEQFF
NA	16	TRBV14	NA	TRBJ2-3	CASSQRPGDSTDTQYF
few	15	TRBV6-5	NA	TRBJ2-7	CASSYGGANTHEQYF
few	17	TRBV25-1	NA	TRBJ1-2	CASSEPRPARGGYGYTF
few	15	TRBV6-5	TRBD2	TRBJ2-7	CASSNVGGGVQGQYF
NA	15	TRBV9	TRBD2	TRBJ2-1	CASSLAGGVNNEQFF
few	13	TRBV3-1	TRBD1	TRBJ2-5	CASSQGTGMTQYF
NA	14	TRBV18	NA	TRBJ2-7	CASSPPSRSYEQYF
many	15	TRBV29-1	TRBD2	TRBJ2-3	CSVSLAGAPTDTQYF
many	14	TRBV20-1	TRBD2	TRBJ2-7	CSASSAGGIYEQYF
NA	15	TRBV20-1	TRBD2	TRBJ2-2	CSARAAGRRTGELFF
few	14	TRBV7-2	NA	TRBJ2-7	CASRYYSGPYEQYF
many	15	TRBV12-3/TRBV12-4	TRBD2	TRBJ2-1	CASSSMVAGTVGQFF
few	15	TRBV20-1	NA	TRBJ2-4	CSALRRNPAKNIQYF
NA	15	TRBV7-2	NA	TRBJ2-5	CASSVSAFAQETQYF
few	15	TRBV11-1	TRBD1	TRBJ2-7	CASNGPETGDYEQYF
many	13	TRBV15	TRBD1	TRBJ2-1	CATGTGLGNEQFF
many	13	TRBV7-9	TRBD2	TRBJ2-7	CASSPREGGEQYF
NA	16	TRBV7-9	TRBD1	TRBJ2-2	CASSSLQGVNTGELFF
many	16	TRBV5-1	TRBD2	TRBJ2-1	CASSSAGGISVNEQFF
few	14	TRBV6-1	TRBD1	TRBJ1-1	CASRWTGGDTEAFF
NA	15	TRBV7-9	TRBD2	TRBJ2-7	CASSLWTSETYEQYF
few	15	TRBV27	TRBD1	TRBJ2-7	CASSLTRQGTYEQYF
NA	18	TRBV23-1	TRBD1	TRBJ2-1	CASSQWVCRTGNYNEQFF
few	18	TRBV6-5	TRBD1	TRBJ2-1	CASSYSTQGAYSYNEQFF
NA	16	TRBV30	TRBD2	TRBJ2-1	CAWSGHTSGPYNEQFF
many	16	TRBV5-6	NA	TRBJ2-7	CASSSSFRQAWGEQYF
few	16	TRBV5-1	NA	TRBJ1-6	CASSPSTGTGNSPLHF
NA	14	TRBV5-1	TRBD2	TRBJ2-5	CASSPGGAVETQYF
few	15	TRBV9	NA	TRBJ2-3	CASSVVSGAIDTQYF
few	12	TRBV6-6	TRBD1	TRBJ1-3	CASTWDRGTIYF
few	15	TRBV29-1	TRBD2	TRBJ2-1	CSVGSGTSGRSEQFF
NA	18	TRBV6-7	NA	TRBJ2-5	CASSPPQGATRKGETQYF
NA	15	TRBV6-5	TRBD1	TRBJ2-5	CASSYVGTGEETQYF
few	14	TRBV7-9	TRBD1	TRBJ2-7	CASSLLGQSYEQYF
NA	14	TRBV6-5	NA	TRBJ2-7	CASSSGTEFYEQYF
NA	15	TRBV6-1	TRBD2	TRBJ2-1	CASNRGLAGAGEQFF
many	12	TRBV7-8	NA	TRBJ2-1	CASRLSPNEQFF
NA	15	TRBV30	NA	TRBJ2-1	CAWTTGTQTYNEQFF
few	16	TRBV18	TRBD2	TRBJ2-1	CASSPLVTSGLNEQFF
NA	15	TRBV19	NA	TRBJ2-7	CASSATGGSVGEQYF
NA	14	TRBV19	NA	TRBJ2-3	CASRRETATGSQYF
few	13	TRBV19	NA	TRBJ2-7	CASSGRTPYEQYF
NA	15	TRBV18	NA	TRBJ2-5	CASSLTTGLQETQYF
few	19	TRBV11-1	TRBD2	TRBJ2-2	CASSPRQSGLATNTGELFF
few	18	TRBV11-1	NA	TRBJ2-3	CASSLLHAGVVTGDTQYF
many	14	TRBV15	NA	TRBJ2-7	CATSRDSGAYEQYF
NA	14	TRBV12-3/TRBV12-4	NA	TRBJ2-7	CASSFWTAGYEQYF
many	14	TRBV12-3/TRBV12-4	NA	TRBJ2-5	CASSLAFALETQYF